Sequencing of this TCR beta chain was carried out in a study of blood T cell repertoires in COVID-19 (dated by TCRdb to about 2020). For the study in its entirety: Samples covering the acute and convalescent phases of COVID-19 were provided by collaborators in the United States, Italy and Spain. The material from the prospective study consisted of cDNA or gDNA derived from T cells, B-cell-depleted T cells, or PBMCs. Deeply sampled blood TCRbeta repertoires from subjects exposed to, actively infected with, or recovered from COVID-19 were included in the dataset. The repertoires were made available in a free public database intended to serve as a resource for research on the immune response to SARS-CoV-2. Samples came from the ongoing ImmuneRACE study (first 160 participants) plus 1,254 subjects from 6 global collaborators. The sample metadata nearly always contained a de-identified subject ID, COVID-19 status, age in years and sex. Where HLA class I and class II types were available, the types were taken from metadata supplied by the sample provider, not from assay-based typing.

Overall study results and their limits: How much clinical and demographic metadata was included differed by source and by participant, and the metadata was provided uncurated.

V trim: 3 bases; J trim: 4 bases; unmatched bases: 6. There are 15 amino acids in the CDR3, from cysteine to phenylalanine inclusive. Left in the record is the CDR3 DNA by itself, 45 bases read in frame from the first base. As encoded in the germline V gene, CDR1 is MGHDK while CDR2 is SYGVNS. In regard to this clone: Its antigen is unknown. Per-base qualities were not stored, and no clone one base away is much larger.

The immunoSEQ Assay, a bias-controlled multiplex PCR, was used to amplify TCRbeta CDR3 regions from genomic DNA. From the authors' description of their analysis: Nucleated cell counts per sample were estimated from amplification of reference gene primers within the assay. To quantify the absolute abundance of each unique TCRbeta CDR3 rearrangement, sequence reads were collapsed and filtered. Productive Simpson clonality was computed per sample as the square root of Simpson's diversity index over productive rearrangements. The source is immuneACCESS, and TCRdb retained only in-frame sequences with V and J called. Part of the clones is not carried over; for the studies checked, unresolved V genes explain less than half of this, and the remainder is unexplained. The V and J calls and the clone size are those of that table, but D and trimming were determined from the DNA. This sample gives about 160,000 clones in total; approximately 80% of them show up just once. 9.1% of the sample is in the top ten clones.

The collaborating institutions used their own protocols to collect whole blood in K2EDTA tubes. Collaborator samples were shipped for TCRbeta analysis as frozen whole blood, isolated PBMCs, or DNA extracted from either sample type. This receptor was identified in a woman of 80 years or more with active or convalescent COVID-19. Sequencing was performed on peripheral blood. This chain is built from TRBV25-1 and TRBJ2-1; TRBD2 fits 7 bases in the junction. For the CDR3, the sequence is CASSERLADYNEQFF. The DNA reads TGTGCCAGCAGTGAGCGGCTAGCGGATTACAATGAGCAGTTCTTC.